This T cell receptor (beta chain) was sequenced in a study of cytomegalovirus exposure and HLA in healthy donors. CDR3 length: 13 amino acids. The germline V gene has CDR1 SNHLY and CDR2 FYNNEI. V was cut by 6 bases and J by 0 bases, with 8 bases left in between. The PCR was carried out with 60 Vbeta primers and 13 Jbeta primers. Generated by immunoSEQ multiplex PCR, the TCRdb table keeps only in-frame clones and is missing some. The repertoire consists of roughly 92,000 clones, with approximately 80% occurring once and the leading ten covering roughly 25%. The rearrangement uses TRBV2 and TRBJ1-2; D not resolved. The specimen sequenced was PBMCs. The clonotype comes from a woman in her fifties or sixties in good health and CMV-seropositive. The CDR3 protein is CASSEQSNYGYTF. CDR3 sequence (DNA): TGTGCCAGCAGCGAACAGTCTAACTATGGCTACACCTTC.